Below are 26 T cell receptor beta chains sequenced from a single sample in a study of cytomegalovirus exposure and HLA in healthy donors. Both 60 Vbeta primers and 13 Jbeta primers went into the PCR. The assay was immunoSEQ multiplex PCR, and TCRdb's table has in-frame clones only and misses some. The sample comprises around 130,000 clones, over 75% of which are singletons, and around 5% rests with the top ten. Sequences were obtained from PBMCs. The receptors were gathered from a man aged 25 to 40 in good health and CMV-seronegative.

V is TRBV7-2 and J is TRBJ1-3; unclear D gene. The V gene's germline CDR1 is SGHTA and CDR2 FQGNSA. Trimming removed 1 base from V and 1 base from J, with 11 bases in between. The CDR3 loop spans 16 amino acids. Written as DNA, the CDR3 is TGTGCCAGCAGCTTAGTTCGGTCTAGGTCTGGAAACACCATATATTTT. This sequence encodes CASSLVRSRSGNTIYF.

V and J are TRBV2 and TRBJ2-1, with a possible D match to TRBD1 (6 bases). Trimming pared 6 bases from V and 7 bases from J, leaving 16 bases between. Germline CDR1 is SNHLY and CDR2 is FYNNEI. The CDR3 length is 14 residues. CDR3 protein: CASRPGVRSNEQFF. CDR3 DNA: TGTGCCAGCAGACCAGGGGTGCGTAGTAATGAGCAGTTCTTC.

V is TRBV4-1 and J is TRBJ2-7, with TRBD1 as a possible D gene (6 bases). The CDR3 has 13 residues. Germline CDR1 is MGHRA and CDR2 is YSYEKL. With 4 bases removed from V and 5 bases from J, the gap between germline ends came to 12 bases. Here the CDR3 reads CASSPGARNEQYF. CDR3 sequence (DNA): TGCGCCAGCAGCCCAGGGGCCCGGAACGAGCAGTACTTC.

V usage is TRBV19 and J usage is TRBJ1-5, with no clear D. This CDR3 has 15 amino acids. The ends were cut back, 1 base at V and 4 bases at J, with 11 bases in the middle. Germline-derived CDR1 and CDR2 are LNHDA and SQIVND (reference sequence). In nucleotides, the CDR3 is TGTGCCAGTAGTATAGGAACCGGAGGGAATCAGCCCCAGCATTTT. It yields the protein CASSIGTGGNQPQHF. The full variable domain, with the rest looked up from reference TRBV19 and TRBJ1-5, is DGGITQSPKYLFRKEGQNVTLSCEQNLNHDAMYWYRQDPGQGLRLIYYSQIVNDFQKGDIAEGYSVSREKKESFPLTVTSAQKNPTAFYLCASSIGTGGNQPQHFGDGTRLSIL.

This clone has only a few counts. The rearrangement joins TRBV10-1 to TRBJ2-3; 12 bases line up with TRBD1. The germline V gene encodes CDR1 WNHNN and CDR2 SYGVQD (reference sequence). The V gene end was trimmed by 10 bases and the J gene end by 4 bases; junction bases not matched to a gene: 15. CDR3 length equals 17 residues. The CDR3 bases are TGCGCCACCCCCCTGAACCGGGACAGGGGGCGAGCAGATACGCAGTATTTT. Its translation is CATPLNRDRGRADTQYF.

The chain links TRBV6-5 to TRBJ2-7, with no clear D. Germline V gene data show CDR1 as MNHEY and CDR2 as SVGAGI. The CDR3 extends over 14 amino acids. V lost 0 bases and J lost 5, with 11 bases in between. Written as DNA, the CDR3 is TGTGCCAGCAGTTACTCTCGGAGTAAACACGAGCAGTACTTC. This gives the protein CASSYSRSKHEQYF.

The chain has TRBV6-1 and TRBJ1-4; 7 bases agree with TRBD1. CDR3 length equals 16 residues. The J segment lost 4 bases and the V segment lost 3 bases, leaving 8 bases of the junction unmatched. Germline lookup yields CDR1 MNHNS and CDR2 SASEGT. The CDR3, as DNA: TGTGCCAGCAGTGACAGCCCGGGACAGCTTAATGAAAAACTGTTTTTT. This sequence encodes CASSDSPGQLNEKLFF.

The gene calls are TRBV7-2 and TRBJ1-5, with TRBD1 matching over 8 bases. Trimming cost V 6 bases and J 11 bases; bases outside gene matches: 6. Germline values: CDR1 SGHTA, CDR2 FQGNSA. The CDR3 is 12 amino acids. DNA for the CDR3: TGTGCCAGCAGACTAGACAGGGGTGCCCAGCATTTT. This translates into CASRLDRGAQHF.

J is TRBJ2-3 and V is TRBV2, with D possibly TRBD1 on 5 matching bases. Trimming pared 5 bases from V and 4 bases from J, leaving 10 bases between. The CDR3 runs 13 residues. The germline V gene encodes CDR1 SNHLY and CDR2 FYNNEI. CDR3 sequence (DNA): TGTGCCAGCAGTTCACAGGTCCCAGATACGCAGTATTTT. Its translation is CASSSQVPDTQYF.

The rearrangement joins TRBV6-5 to TRBJ2-5; no clear D gene. Germline assignment: CDR1 MNHEY and CDR2 SVGAGI. The CDR3 has 14 amino acids. V lost 6 bases and J lost 5, with 16 bases in between. The CDR3 loop reads CASSRIQYQETQYF. The CDR3, as DNA: TGTGCCAGCAGCCGAATCCAGTATCAGGAGACCCAGTACTTC.

This clone appeared a single time. The chain recombines TRBV2 with TRBJ2-7; 9 nucleotides match TRBD2. V lost 7 bases and J lost 1; bases outside the gene matches: 11. Germline V gene lookup returns CDR1 SNHLY and CDR2 FYNNEI. The CDR3 is made up of 16 amino acids. In DNA, the CDR3 is TGTGCCAGCACCCAAAGGTATAGCGGGAGTTCCTACGAGCAGTACTTC. This encodes CASTQRYSGSSYEQYF.

The chain is built from TRBV5-5 and TRBJ1-2; D possibly corresponds to TRBD1 (5 bases). V was cut by 0 bases and J by 6 bases, with 9 bases left in between. The germline V gene has CDR1 SGHKS and CDR2 YYEKEE (reference sequence). This CDR3 is built from 13 residues. Written as DNA, the CDR3 is TGTGCCAGCAGCTTGGTAGGGGTGAATGGCTACACCTTC. It translates to CASSLVGVNGYTF.

The chain employs TRBV2 and TRBJ2-2; D might be TRBD2 (6 bases). CDR3 length equals 15 residues. Deletions cut 8 bases from V and 5 bases from J, with 18 bases between. Germline V CDR1 and CDR2: SNHLY, FYNNEI. The CDR3 DNA is TGTGCCAGCCTTCCGGGACTCTCTTTGACCGGGGAGCTGTTTTTT. As protein: CASLPGLSLTGELFF.

The chain links TRBV11-2 to TRBJ1-5; D gene ambiguous. CDR1 SGHAT and CDR2 FQNNGV come from the germline V gene. The CDR3 runs to 13 residues. V was shortened by 1 base and J by 4 bases, with 5 bases between the two germline ends. Here the CDR3 reads CASSLAGNQPQHF. CDR3 in DNA: TGTGCCAGCAGCTTAGCGGGGAATCAGCCCCAGCATTTT.

This clone was recorded once. The rearrangement links TRBV5-6 to TRBJ2-1; possible D gene TRBD1, 6 bases. This CDR3 comprises 15 residues. V was clipped by 0 bases and J by 4 bases, with 11 bases between them. From germline, CDR1 is SGHDT and CDR2 YYEEEE. The CDR3 nucleotides are TGTGCCAGCAGCTTGGAGGGGGAGTCGTACAATGAGCAGTTCTTC. Its protein product is CASSLEGESYNEQFF.

The chain combines TRBV28 with TRBJ1-2; D unresolved. This CDR3 has 15 residues. The V and J ends lost 2 bases and 3 bases respectively, with 13 bases between them. Germline CDR1 reads MDHEN; CDR2 reads SYDVKM. CDR3 coding DNA: TGTGCCAGCAGTTTAAGAGAGTTATCATACTATGGCTACACCTTC. It codes for CASSLRELSYYGYTF.

The chain combines TRBV18 with TRBJ2-5; possible D gene TRBD1, 6 bases. This CDR3 is built from 14 residues. Germline V lookup: CDR1 KGHSH, CDR2 LQKENI. Trimming stripped 3 bases from V and 7 bases from J, with 15 bases between. The CDR3 DNA reads TGTGCCAGCTCACCGGGACAATTACTGGGGACCCAGTACTTC. Its translation is CASSPGQLLGTQYF.

The chain links TRBV4-2 to TRBJ1-1; tentatively, D is TRBD1 (6 bases). Trimming stripped 3 bases from V and 4 bases from J, with 12 bases between. Germline V gene data show CDR1 as LGHNA and CDR2 as YNFKEQ. The CDR3 contains 14 residues. CDR3: CASSQGTGTTEAFF. The DNA of the CDR3 is TGTGCCAGCAGCCAGGGAACAGGGACCACTGAAGCTTTCTTT.

This chain connects TRBV5-4 to TRBJ2-3; D is unresolved. Germline V gene data show CDR1 as SGHNT and CDR2 as YYREEE (reference sequence). Trimming took off 1 base at V and 1 base at J, with 10 bases between the two ends. CDR3 size: 15 residues. CDR3 in DNA: TGTGCCAGCAGCTTGTTAGCAACCGGCACAGATACGCAGTATTTT. Translating gives CASSLLATGTDTQYF.

The CDR3 loop reads CASLNAGTDTQYF. DNA for the CDR3: TGTGCCAGCCTCAACGCGGGGACAGATACGCAGTATTTT. The chain is built from TRBV27 and TRBJ2-3, with a weak D call TRBD2 (6 bases). Looked up from germline, CDR1 is MNHEY and CDR2 is SMNVEV (reference sequence). The CDR3 consists of 13 residues. V was clipped by 8 bases and J by 3 bases, with 12 bases between them.

The chain combines TRBV7-9 with TRBJ2-1; 9 bases line up with TRBD1. The V gene's germline CDR1 is SEHNR and CDR2 FQNEAQ (reference sequence). Germline trimming cut 1 base from V and 3 bases from J; bases unmatched to any gene: 7. This CDR3 spans 17 amino acids. The CDR3, as DNA: TGTGCCAGCAGCTTAGGGCCGGGACAGGGAAACTACAATGAGCAGTTCTTC. This sequence encodes CASSLGPGQGNYNEQFF.

J is TRBJ2-2 and V is TRBV5-4; D gene ambiguous. Trimming took off 4 bases at V and 6 bases at J, with 13 bases between the two ends. Germline V lookup: CDR1 SGHNT, CDR2 YYREEE (reference sequence). CDR3 length equals 14 residues. CDR3 DNA sequence: TGTGCCAGCAGCCTTCCGGGTCGCCCCGGGGAGCTGTTTTTT. Its protein is CASSLPGRPGELFF.

The V and J genes are TRBV6-5 and TRBJ1-6; TRBD1 is a possible D gene (6 bases). The V end was cut by 2 bases, the J end by 4 bases, with 6 bases between. The CDR3 length is 14 residues. Germline CDR1 MNHEY, CDR2 SVGAGI. CDR3 amino acids: CASSYQGYNSPLHF. The CDR3 DNA follows: TGTGCCAGCAGTTACCAGGGGTATAATTCACCCCTCCACTTT.

The chain recombines TRBV10-3 with TRBJ1-2; 10 nucleotides match TRBD1. Germline CDR1 ENHRY, CDR2 SYGVKD. The CDR3 is made up of 16 amino acids. V dropped 7 bases and J dropped 5; count of bases not matched to a gene: 13. The CDR3 sequence: CAITDLGSGQGYGYTF. CDR3 sequence (DNA): TGTGCCATCACCGACCTGGGGTCGGGACAGGGGTATGGCTACACCTTC.

The chain links TRBV30 to TRBJ2-7; D perhaps matches TRBD1 (6 bases). Deletions cut 0 bases from V and 2 bases from J, with 14 bases between. The CDR3 contains 15 residues. CDR1 is GTSNPN, CDR2 SVGIG, per germline (reference sequence). This CDR3 reads CAWSVGRGPTYEQYF. Here the CDR3 DNA reads TGTGCCTGGAGTGTAGGCAGGGGACCCACCTACGAGCAGTACTTC. Full variable domain (remainder filled in from reference TRBV30 and TRBJ2-7): SQTIHQWPATLVQPVGSPLSLECTVEGTSNPNLYWYRQAAGRGLQLLFYSVGIGQISSEVPQNLSASRPQDRQFILSSKKLLLSDSGFYLCAWSVGRGPTYEQYFGPGTRLTVT.

The rearrangement uses TRBV2 and TRBJ2-1, with unresolved D. The V end was cut by 5 bases, the J end by 6 bases, with 11 bases between. In germline, CDR1 is SNHLY, CDR2 FYNNEI. The CDR3 is made up of 13 amino acids. CDR3 sequence: CASSTFGVNEQFF. For the CDR3, the DNA is TGTGCCAGCAGTACGTTCGGAGTCAATGAGCAGTTCTTC.